A selection of T cell receptor beta chains follows, all from one sample in a study of radiotherapy plus CTLA-4 blockade in lung cancer. Clones were sequenced by immunoSEQ multiplex PCR, and TCRdb holds only the in-frame ones, with some missing. The table shows 12,000 to 15,000 clones, with 72% occurring only once. The source was peripheral blood, collected from a patient treated with radiotherapy plus ipilimumab. The origin of the receptors is a human donor with non-small cell lung cancer whose response to radiotherapy plus ipilimumab could not be evaluated. CDR3s include the opening cysteine and the closing phenylalanine or tryptophan. The D gene is left open where the match is weak. Only part of the rows carry a size: once, few, many, or a class if the clone is expanded.

D gene: TRBD1
V gene: TRBV6-5
clone size: -
J gene: TRBJ1-5
CDR3 DNA: TGTGCCAGCAGCCCCGACAGGGATAATCAGCCCCAGCATTTT
CDR3 protein: CASSPDRDNQPQHF

D gene: -
V gene: TRBV5-5
clone size: few
J gene: TRBJ1-6
CDR3 DNA: TGTGCCAGCAGCTTGGAAAAGGGGCTGGGTTCACCCCTCCACTTT
CDR3 protein: CASSLEKGLGSPLHF

D gene: TRBD1
V gene: TRBV11-2
clone size: -
J gene: TRBJ1-1
CDR3 DNA: TGTGCCAGCAGCTCACAGGGGTGGACTGAAGCTTTCTTT
CDR3 protein: CASSSQGWTEAFF

D gene: -
V gene: TRBV5-1
clone size: -
J gene: TRBJ1-3
CDR3 DNA: TGCGCCAGCAGCTTAGACATTTCTGGAAACACCATATATTTT
CDR3 protein: CASSLDISGNTIYF

D gene: TRBD1
V gene: TRBV7-9
clone size: -
J gene: TRBJ1-1
CDR3 DNA: TGTGCCAGCAGCGTCTGGGGAAAAGGGGACAGCACTGAAGCTTTCTTT
CDR3 protein: CASSVWGKGDSTEAFF

D gene: -
V gene: TRBV6-5
clone size: few
J gene: TRBJ1-5
CDR3 DNA: TGTGCCAGCAGTGGAGGCTATGGCAATCAGCCCCAGCATTTT
CDR3 protein: CASSGGYGNQPQHF

D gene: TRBD1
V gene: TRBV27
clone size: -
J gene: TRBJ1-1
CDR3 DNA: TGTGCCAGCAGAGGAGGACAGGGGACTCTGAACACTGAAGCTTTCTTT
CDR3 protein: CASRGGQGTLNTEAFF

D gene: TRBD1
V gene: TRBV11-2
clone size: -
J gene: TRBJ1-1
CDR3 DNA: TGTGCCAGCAGCTCCACAGGGGACACTGAAGCTTTCTTT
CDR3 protein: CASSSTGDTEAFF

D gene: -
V gene: TRBV27
clone size: -
J gene: TRBJ2-6
CDR3 DNA: TGTGCCAGCAGTTTGGTCAGGGCCTCTGGGGCCAACGTCCTGACTTTC
CDR3 protein: CASSLVRASGANVLTF

D gene: TRBD2
V gene: TRBV7-6
clone size: -
J gene: TRBJ2-5
CDR3 DNA: TGTGCCAGCAGCTCCGGGGGGGCATTGGAGACCCAGTACTTC
CDR3 protein: CASSSGGALETQYF

D gene: -
V gene: TRBV6-6
clone size: -
J gene: TRBJ1-4
CDR3 DNA: TGTGCCAGCAGGAATGATGACAGCCCAGGGGAAAAACTGTTTTTT
CDR3 protein: CASRNDDSPGEKLFF

D gene: TRBD1
V gene: TRBV11-2
clone size: once
J gene: TRBJ2-7
CDR3 DNA: TGTGCCAGCAGCCTAGTAGCCGGGACAGTTTTGTTC
CDR3 protein: CASSLVAGTVLF

D gene: TRBD2
V gene: TRBV13
clone size: once
J gene: TRBJ2-1
CDR3 DNA: TGTGCCAGCAGCTTAATCGAAGAGGCGGGGGGGGCTGAGAATGAGCAGTTCTTC
CDR3 protein: CASSLIEEAGGAENEQFF

D gene: -
V gene: TRBV5-1
clone size: -
J gene: TRBJ2-7
CDR3 DNA: TGCGCCAGCAAGGACTCTTCCTACGAGCAGTACTTC
CDR3 protein: CASKDSSYEQYF

D gene: -
V gene: TRBV27
clone size: -
J gene: TRBJ1-2
CDR3 DNA: TGTGCCAGCAGCCCCACAGGGAACTATGGCTACACCTTC
CDR3 protein: CASSPTGNYGYTF

D gene: TRBD1
V gene: TRBV29-1
clone size: -
J gene: TRBJ1-1
CDR3 DNA: TGCAGCTTCAGAACAGGGGAAACTGAAGCTTTCTTT
CDR3 protein: CSFRTGETEAFF

D gene: -
V gene: TRBV4-1
clone size: once
J gene: TRBJ2-3
CDR3 DNA: TGCGCCAGCAGCCAAGTGGGGGGTACAGATACGCAGTATTTT
CDR3 protein: CASSQVGGTDTQYF

D gene: -
V gene: TRBV19
clone size: medium-sized
J gene: TRBJ1-5
CDR3 DNA: TGTGCCACGGGTCGTCAGATCAATCAGCCCCAGCATTTT
CDR3 protein: CATGRQINQPQHF

D gene: -
V gene: TRBV2
clone size: -
J gene: TRBJ1-4
CDR3 DNA: TGTGCCATCACATATCTGACAACTAATGAAAAACTGTTTTTT
CDR3 protein: CAITYLTTNEKLFF

D gene: -
V gene: TRBV19
clone size: few
J gene: TRBJ1-5
CDR3 DNA: TGTGCCAGTAGTCCCGACAGCTATAGCAATCAGCCCCAGCATTTT
CDR3 protein: CASSPDSYSNQPQHF

D gene: TRBD2
V gene: TRBV9
clone size: -
J gene: TRBJ2-1
CDR3 DNA: TGTGCCAGCAGCGCCGGGACTAGCTCCTACAATGAGCAGTTCTTC
CDR3 protein: CASSAGTSSYNEQFF

D gene: -
V gene: TRBV7-2
clone size: -
J gene: TRBJ1-3
CDR3 DNA: TGTGCCAGCAGCTTAGCGTCGGGGACTGGAAACACCATATATTTT
CDR3 protein: CASSLASGTGNTIYF

D gene: -
V gene: TRBV5-1
clone size: -
J gene: TRBJ1-5
CDR3 DNA: TGCGCCAGCAGCTTGGAGGGGAATGGCAATCAGCCCCAGCATTTT
CDR3 protein: CASSLEGNGNQPQHF

D gene: TRBD1
V gene: TRBV6-5
clone size: -
J gene: TRBJ1-1
CDR3 DNA: TGTGCCAGCAGTTACCTCACAGGGGGCGAGCCTGAAGCTTTCTTT
CDR3 protein: CASSYLTGGEPEAFF

D gene: -
V gene: TRBV5-6
clone size: -
J gene: TRBJ1-1
CDR3 DNA: TGTGCCAGTCTGGGGGCGAATTGGGAAAACACTGAAGCTTTCTTT
CDR3 protein: CASLGANWENTEAFF

D gene: TRBD1
V gene: TRBV5-1
clone size: -
J gene: TRBJ2-2
CDR3 DNA: TGCGCCAGCAGCTTGGGTGCAGGGGGCAGCGGGGAGCTGTTTTTT
CDR3 protein: CASSLGAGGSGELFF

D gene: -
V gene: TRBV11-3
clone size: -
J gene: TRBJ2-2
CDR3 DNA: TGTGCCAGCAGCTTAGAGGTGACAACGAACACCGGGGAGCTGTTTTTT
CDR3 protein: CASSLEVTTNTGELFF

D gene: -
V gene: TRBV5-1
clone size: -
J gene: TRBJ1-3
CDR3 DNA: TGCGCCAGCAGCCCCACAGGACCTTACTCTGGAAACACCATATATTTT
CDR3 protein: CASSPTGPYSGNTIYF

D gene: -
V gene: TRBV30
clone size: -
J gene: TRBJ1-1
CDR3 DNA: TGTGCCTGGAATAGGGGCGGACCGTCCACTGAAGCTTTCTTT
CDR3 protein: CAWNRGGPSTEAFF

D gene: -
V gene: TRBV2
clone size: -
J gene: TRBJ1-1
CDR3 DNA: TGTGCCAGCACCTCCGTGGAGGACACTGAAGCTTTCTTT
CDR3 protein: CASTSVEDTEAFF

D gene: TRBD2
V gene: TRBV11-2
clone size: -
J gene: TRBJ2-5
CDR3 DNA: TGTGCCAGCAGCTTAGGGGAGCGGGGAGACCAAGAGACCCAGTACTTC
CDR3 protein: CASSLGERGDQETQYF

D gene: TRBD1
V gene: TRBV27
clone size: -
J gene: TRBJ2-5
CDR3 DNA: TGTGCCAGCAGCTCCGGGACAGGGGGCGTTGAGACCCAGTACTTC
CDR3 protein: CASSSGTGGVETQYF

D gene: -
V gene: TRBV5-1
clone size: -
J gene: TRBJ2-7
CDR3 DNA: TGCGCCAGCAGCTTGGCGGCTCCAAAGGGGTCCTACGAGCAGTACTTC
CDR3 protein: CASSLAAPKGSYEQYF

D gene: TRBD1
V gene: TRBV5-1
clone size: -
J gene: TRBJ1-1
CDR3 DNA: TGCGCCAGCAGCTTGGAACCAGGGGGTGAGGGTACTGAAGCTTTCTTT
CDR3 protein: CASSLEPGGEGTEAFF

D gene: TRBD2
V gene: TRBV10-2
clone size: -
J gene: TRBJ2-3
CDR3 DNA: TGCGCCAGCAGAGCGGGGGGGATCGTAGATACGCAGTATTTT
CDR3 protein: CASRAGGIVDTQYF

D gene: -
V gene: TRBV5-5
clone size: -
J gene: TRBJ1-2
CDR3 DNA: TGTGCCAGCAGCTTCCGGCAGGGAAATGGCTACACCTTC
CDR3 protein: CASSFRQGNGYTF

D gene: TRBD1
V gene: TRBV7-2
clone size: once
J gene: TRBJ1-2
CDR3 DNA: TGTGCCAGCAGCGGGGCTCTTGCCGGGACAGACTATGGCTACACCTTC
CDR3 protein: CASSGALAGTDYGYTF

D gene: -
V gene: TRBV7-9
clone size: -
J gene: TRBJ2-7
CDR3 DNA: TGTGCCAGCAGCCGCCGGGACACCTCCTACGAGCAGTACTTC
CDR3 protein: CASSRRDTSYEQYF

D gene: -
V gene: TRBV5-5
clone size: -
J gene: TRBJ1-1
CDR3 DNA: TGTGCCAGCAGCCGAGAGACAGACACTGAAGCTTTCTTT
CDR3 protein: CASSRETDTEAFF

D gene: TRBD1
V gene: TRBV7-9
clone size: medium-sized
J gene: TRBJ1-5
CDR3 DNA: TGTGCCAGCAGCCCGGGACAGTATCAGCCCCAGCATTTT
CDR3 protein: CASSPGQYQPQHF

D gene: -
V gene: TRBV9
clone size: -
J gene: TRBJ2-4
CDR3 DNA: TGTGCCAGCAGCGAGACAGTGGGGCAAAACATTCAGTACTTC
CDR3 protein: CASSETVGQNIQYF

D gene: -
V gene: TRBV9
clone size: -
J gene: TRBJ2-7
CDR3 DNA: TGTGCCAGCAGCGTTAACCCCGGAGAAGAGTACGAGCAGTACTTC
CDR3 protein: CASSVNPGEEYEQYF

D gene: -
V gene: TRBV5-1
clone size: -
J gene: TRBJ2-7
CDR3 DNA: TGCGCCAGCAGCGAGGACACCTACTACGAGCAGTACTTC
CDR3 protein: CASSEDTYYEQYF

D gene: -
V gene: TRBV11-2
clone size: -
J gene: TRBJ1-1
CDR3 DNA: TGTGCCAGCTCGCACAGGGCCACTGAAGCTTTCTTT
CDR3 protein: CASSHRATEAFF

D gene: -
V gene: TRBV5-1
clone size: -
J gene: TRBJ1-6
CDR3 DNA: TGCGCCAGCAGCTCACAGGGCATGGATTCACCCCTCCACTTT
CDR3 protein: CASSSQGMDSPLHF

D gene: TRBD2
V gene: TRBV4-1
clone size: few
J gene: TRBJ2-1
CDR3 DNA: TGCGCCAGCAGCCAAGAAAGGGCTACTAGCGGCGAGGAGTTCTTC
CDR3 protein: CASSQERATSGEEFF

D gene: TRBD1
V gene: TRBV10-1
clone size: few
J gene: TRBJ1-1
CDR3 DNA: TGCGCCAGCTCGACAGGGTCGAACACTGAAGCTTTCTTT
CDR3 protein: CASSTGSNTEAFF

D gene: TRBD1
V gene: TRBV18
clone size: -
J gene: TRBJ1-2
CDR3 DNA: TGTGCCAGCTCACCCGGGACAGGGAACTATGGCTACACCTTC
CDR3 protein: CASSPGTGNYGYTF

D gene: -
V gene: TRBV14
clone size: -
J gene: TRBJ1-1
CDR3 DNA: TGTGCCAGCAGCCCACAGACGGGAGGGGTGGACACTGAAGCTTTCTTT
CDR3 protein: CASSPQTGGVDTEAFF

D gene: -
V gene: TRBV7-2
clone size: -
J gene: TRBJ2-2
CDR3 DNA: TGTGCCAGCAGCTTAACAAGGGGTACCGGGGAGCTGTTTTTT
CDR3 protein: CASSLTRGTGELFF

D gene: TRBD1
V gene: TRBV5-1
clone size: few
J gene: TRBJ1-1
CDR3 DNA: TGCGCCAGCAGCAGGACAGGGGGGGGCACTGAAGCTTTCTTT
CDR3 protein: CASSRTGGGTEAFF

D gene: -
V gene: TRBV7-9
clone size: -
J gene: TRBJ2-5
CDR3 DNA: TGTGCCAGCAGCTTAAAGGGGCAGGAAGAGACCCAGTACTTC
CDR3 protein: CASSLKGQEETQYF

D gene: -
V gene: TRBV30
clone size: -
J gene: TRBJ2-5
CDR3 DNA: TGTGCCTGGAGGGGTGGGGCATGGGAGACCCAGTACTTC
CDR3 protein: CAWRGGAWETQYF

D gene: -
V gene: TRBV19
clone size: -
J gene: TRBJ1-5
CDR3 DNA: TGTGCCAGTAGTATGGGCGATGGGAGGGGCAATCAGCCCCAGCATTTT
CDR3 protein: CASSMGDGRGNQPQHF

D gene: -
V gene: TRBV6-5
clone size: -
J gene: TRBJ1-1
CDR3 DNA: TGTGCCAGCAGTTACTCCCAAGGGGGCACTGAAGCTTTCTTT
CDR3 protein: CASSYSQGGTEAFF

D gene: TRBD1
V gene: TRBV27
clone size: medium-sized
J gene: TRBJ1-2
CDR3 DNA: TGTGCCAGCACCGGGACAGGGGGCGAAGGGCATCCTAACTATGGCTACACCTTC
CDR3 protein: CASTGTGGEGHPNYGYTF

D gene: -
V gene: TRBV27
clone size: once
J gene: TRBJ1-1
CDR3 DNA: TGTGCCAGCAGTACTGCCCTAGGGAGAAGGAACACTGAAGCTTTCTTT
CDR3 protein: CASSTALGRRNTEAFF